This T cell receptor beta chain is from a study of blood T cell repertoires in COVID-19. Study background: Material from acute and convalescent COVID-19 was sourced from the United States, Italy and Spain. The analysed material was cDNA or gDNA that came from T cells, B-cell-depleted T cells, or PBMCs.

This clone has a single count. Under the authors' procedure: Nucleated cell counts were estimated from reference gene primer amplification. Generated by immunoSEQ multiplex PCR, the TCRdb table keeps only in-frame clones and is missing some. The D gene and trimming were derived from the DNA, and the V and J assignments and clone size from that table. Among 85,000 to 120,000 clones, 70% to 80% were seen once, and the ten largest hold under 8%. The Seattle site enrolled patients during active infection and followed them longitudinally. CDR1 and CDR2 (germline): KGHSH, LQKENI. Trimming removed 0 bases from V and 6 bases from J; junction bases left unmatched: 3. The CDR3 covers 16 residues.

The sequenced material came from peripheral blood. This sequence joins TRBV18 and TRBJ2-1, with 12 bases identical to TRBD2. The sequence came from a man older than 75 with COVID-19, enrolled during active disease. DNA of the CDR3: TGTGCCAGCTCACCACCGCGGACTAGCGGGGTCAATGAGCAGTTCTTC. It translates to CASSPPRTSGVNEQFF.